This passage covers 29 T cell receptor beta chains from one sample sequenced in a study of patients and donors after allogeneic stem cell transplantation. TCRdb re-derived calls from the RT-PCR reads in MiXCR, one entry per CDR3 protein. The repertoire holds about 88,000 distinct CDR3 sequences, under 50% seen once, with roughly three fifths in the top ten. Sequencing was done on a sample of blood, either unsorted or a sorted T cell fraction (not recorded which). The receptor set was obtained from a human donor who was either an allogeneic HSCT recipient or a stem cell or donor lymphocyte infusion donor (not recorded which). It is not recorded whose cells these are; they may come from a transplant donor.

This clonotype was counted a few times. V is TRBV20-1 and J is TRBJ1-3; TRBD1 aligns across 7 bases. Per the germline V gene, CDR1 is DFQATT and CDR2 is SNEGSKA (reference sequence). This CDR3 has 15 amino acids. The ends lost 0 bases at V and 0 bases at J; junction bases unmatched: 2. In DNA form, the CDR3 reads TGCAGTGCTAGAGACGGACAGGACTCTGGAAACACCATATATTTT. Protein sequence: CSARDGQDSGNTIYF.

The chain employs TRBV12-3 or TRBV12-4 and TRBJ1-1; 7 positions agree with TRBD1. CDR3 length: 14 amino acids. V lost 5 bases, J lost 0 bases, and 3 bases stayed unmatched. The CDR3 here is CASSRTGLNTEAFF. CDR3 sequence (DNA): TGTGCCAGCAGTCGGACAGGCTTGAACACTGAAGCTTTCTTT.

The genes are TRBV6-5 and TRBJ1-5, with 7 positions matching TRBD1. Trimming cost V 7 bases and J 0 bases; bases outside gene matches: 9. CDR1 and CDR2 (germline): MNHEY, SVGAGI. The CDR3 has 16 residues. The CDR3 nucleotides are TGTGCCAGCACCCAAGATTACAGGGGTAGCAATCAGCCCCAGCATTTT. This codes for CASTQDYRGSNQPQHF.

This clonotype was seen more than once but under ten times. CDR3 loop: CASGQRNTEAFF. CDR3 nucleotide sequence: TGTGCCAGCGGGCAGAGGAACACTGAAGCTTTCTTT. This sequence joins TRBV6-5 and TRBJ1-1; no definite D call. Trimming took 8 bases from V and 1 from J, leaving 8 bases between them. Germline CDR1 is MNHEY and CDR2 is SVGAGI. The CDR3 is 12 residues long.

The chain carries TRBV10-3 and TRBJ1-1, with TRBD1 identical over 10 bases. This CDR3 is 15 amino acids long. The germline V gene encodes CDR1 ENHRY and CDR2 SYGVKD. J lost 4 bases, V lost 4 bases, and 6 bases had no gene match. The CDR3 DNA reads TGTGCCATCAGTGGGGACAGGGGTGGGTTCACTGAAGCTTTCTTT. Protein product: CAISGDRGGFTEAFF.

The rearrangement uses TRBV20-1 and TRBJ1-1; 7 bases are a match to TRBD1. This CDR3 is 15 amino acids long. V was pared by 4 bases and J by 0 bases, with 8 bases of the junction left unmatched. Germline-derived CDR1 and CDR2 are DFQATT and SNEGSKA (reference sequence). CDR3 sequence (DNA): TGCAGTGCTACGAAGACAGGGCCTATGAACACTGAAGCTTTCTTT. Amino acid sequence: CSATKTGPMNTEAFF.

The chain is built from TRBV15 and TRBJ2-7, with a possible D match to TRBD1 (5 bases). Germline V lookup: CDR1 LNHNV, CDR2 YYDKDF (reference sequence). The CDR3 runs to 15 residues. V gave up 0 bases and J gave up 4 bases, with 13 bases separating them. CDR3: CATSRDPRAKYEQYF. The CDR3 region has the DNA TGTGCCACCAGCAGAGATCCCAGGGCAAAGTACGAGCAGTACTTC.

This rearrangement joins TRBV7-2 to TRBJ1-5; D unclear. Trimming pared 5 bases from V and 7 bases from J, leaving 12 bases between. The length of the CDR3 is 13 residues. Germline loops: CDR1 SGHTA, CDR2 FQGNSA. Written as DNA, the CDR3 is TGTGCCAGCAGCGCGGACCTCGTGCAGCCCCAGCATTTT. Translated: CASSADLVQPQHF.

The CDR3: CASRGAGPLYEQYF. DNA of the CDR3: TGTGCCAGCAGGGGGGCTGGCCCTTTGTACGAGCAGTACTTC. This chain links TRBV12-3 or TRBV12-4 with TRBJ2-7; D might be TRBD1 (6 bases). The CDR3 runs to 14 residues. V was cut by 6 bases and J by 4 bases, with 16 bases left in between.

In this sample, this clonotype turned up once. The chain combines TRBV28 with TRBJ1-2; 11 bases align to TRBD1. Per germline, CDR1 MDHEN and CDR2 SYDVKM. Trimming cost V 3 bases and J 3 bases; bases outside gene matches: 6. This CDR3 is 16 amino acids long. CDR3 amino acids: CASSFIGQGADYGYTF. For the CDR3, the DNA is TGTGCCAGCAGTTTCATAGGACAGGGGGCGGACTATGGCTACACCTTC.

The chain recombines TRBV5-6 with TRBJ2-2; D unclear. Trimming stripped 6 bases from V and 1 base from J, with 10 bases between. CDR3 length: 14 amino acids. The V gene's germline CDR1 is SGHDT and CDR2 YYEEEE. The CDR3 protein is CASTYQWNTGELFF. CDR3 sequence (DNA): TGTGCCAGCACCTACCAATGGAACACCGGGGAGCTGTTTTTT.

The chain joins TRBV5-6 to TRBJ1-3, with D unresolved. Trimming left V 2 bases short and J 1 base short, with 4 bases between. CDR1 SGHDT and CDR2 YYEEEE come from the germline V gene. The CDR3 loop spans 13 amino acids. The CDR3 coding sequence is TGTGCCAGCAGCTTCCAATCTGGAAACACCATATATTTT. Protein product: CASSFQSGNTIYF.

This chain links TRBV6-2 or TRBV6-3 with TRBJ2-1, with 13 nucleotides matching TRBD2. This CDR3 comprises 13 residues. In germline, CDR1 is MNHEY, CDR2 SVGEGT. V shed 6 bases and J 16 bases; nucleotides not matched to a gene: 9. The CDR3 DNA sequence: TGTGCCAGCAGCTATACCGGGACTAGCGGGATTTTCTTC. It specifies CASSYTGTSGIFF.

The genes are TRBV20-1 and TRBJ2-1; 8 positions agree with TRBD2. The CDR3 is made up of 14 amino acids. The V and J ends lost 3 bases and 8 bases, in that order; junction bases with no gene match: 9. Per germline, CDR1 DFQATT and CDR2 SNEGSKA (reference sequence). DNA for the CDR3: TGCAGTGCTAGTGTATTGACTAGCGTTGATGAGCAGTTCTTC. Encoded protein: CSASVLTSVDEQFF.

This clonotype appeared a single time. The chain joins TRBV4-3 to TRBJ2-1; D unresolved. The CDR3 contains 15 residues. The V end was cut by 0 bases, the J end by 7 bases, with 13 bases between. Germline V gene sequence: CDR1 LGHNA, CDR2 YSLEER. CDR3 nucleotide sequence: TGCGCCAGCAGCCAAGAATATACACCTATGAATGAGCAGTTCTTC. As protein: CASSQEYTPMNEQFF.

The rearrangement joins TRBV6-5 to TRBJ1-1; no reliable D call. V lost 0 bases and J lost 1, with 9 bases in between. The CDR3 is made up of 15 amino acids. CDR1 and CDR2 from the germline V gene are MNHEY and SVGAGI. CDR3 sequence reads: CASSYSILWNTEAFF. Written as DNA, the CDR3 is TGTGCCAGCAGTTACTCGATCCTCTGGAACACTGAAGCTTTCTTT.

This clonotype was observed a handful of times. The gene calls are TRBV20-1 and TRBJ1-5; D unresolved. Trimming pared 0 bases from V and 3 bases from J, leaving 12 bases between. The CDR3 length is 15 residues. Per the germline V gene, CDR1 is DFQATT and CDR2 is SNEGSKA (reference sequence). The CDR3 loop reads CSAREGNGNNQPQHF. The CDR3 coding sequence is TGCAGTGCTAGAGAGGGTAACGGCAACAATCAGCCCCAGCATTTT.

J is TRBJ2-3 and V is TRBV12-3 or TRBV12-4, with a weak D call TRBD2 (5 bases). V shed 10 bases and J shed 2 bases, with 13 bases lying between them. The CDR3 has 13 residues. As DNA, the CDR3 is TGTGCCACCAACCTAGCCTCCACAGATACGCAGTATTTT. Amino acids: CATNLASTDTQYF.

In regard to this clonotype: Relative to the germline gene, one junction end is altered; a read error may explain this. The rearrangement uses TRBV19 and TRBJ1-1; D gene ambiguous. Germline values: CDR1 LNHDA, CDR2 SQIVND (reference sequence). This CDR3 has 11 amino acids. The CDR3 nucleotides are TGTGCCAGTAGTATCAGGTCTGAGGCTTTCTTT. Translating gives CASSIRSEAFF.

The chain links TRBV4-3 to TRBJ1-3; D gene ambiguous. CDR1 and CDR2 from the germline V gene are LGHNA and YSLEER. The CDR3 loop spans 17 amino acids. Between the trimmed V and J ends, which lost 1 base and 0 bases, there was a span of 13 bases. The CDR3 DNA is TGCGCCAGCAGCCAAGCCCCAACAGTTTTCTCTGGAAACACCATATATTTT. Protein: CASSQAPTVFSGNTIYF.

In its sample, this clonotype was seen a few times. This chain uses TRBV4-1 with TRBJ1-4; D unresolved. The CDR3 is 15 residues long. V dropped 3 bases and J dropped 4 bases, with 12 bases sitting between them. Germline assignment: CDR1 MGHRA and CDR2 YSYEKL. The CDR3 spells CASSHPGQNNEKLFF. The CDR3 DNA is TGCGCCAGCAGCCACCCTGGGCAGAATAATGAAAAACTGTTTTTT.

The V gene is TRBV19, the J gene TRBJ2-5; 9 bases are a match to TRBD2. The CDR3 length is 16 residues. Per the germline V gene, CDR1 is LNHDA and CDR2 is SQIVND (reference sequence). The V gene end was trimmed by 5 bases and the J gene end by 5 bases; junction bases not matched to a gene: 12. Here the CDR3 reads CASSLWIAGDYETQYF. As DNA, the CDR3 is TGTGCCAGTAGTCTCTGGATAGCGGGAGACTATGAGACCCAGTACTTC.

With respect to this clonotype: A read error may account for a junction end that differs from germline. The DNA for the CDR3 is TGTGCCAGTAGTGTAGAGGGGAATCAGCCCCAGCATTTT. Its translation is CASSVEGNQPQHF. The chain carries TRBV19 and TRBJ1-5; D is perhaps TRBD1 (5 bases). The CDR3 is 13 amino acids. Germline V gene sequence: CDR1 LNHDA, CDR2 SQIVND (reference sequence). The full variable domain, rest sourced from reference TRBV19 and TRBJ1-5, is DGGITQSPKYLFRKEGQNVTLSCEQNLNHDAMYWYRQDPGQGLRLIYYSQIVNDFQKGDIAEGYSVSREKKESFPLTVTSAQKNPTAFYLCASSVEGNQPQHFGDGTRLSIL.

The chain recombines TRBV9 with TRBJ1-2; no definite D call. Per germline, CDR1 SGDLS and CDR2 YYNGEE. The V end lost 0 bases, the J end lost 0 bases, and 3 bases lay between the germline ends. This CDR3 has 13 amino acids. The CDR3 region has the DNA TGTGCCAGCAGCGTAGACTCTAACTATGGCTACACCTTC. This sequence encodes CASSVDSNYGYTF.

The genes are TRBV7-2 and TRBJ2-5, with a weak D call TRBD1 (5 bases). Germline CDR1 and CDR2: SGHTA and FQGNSA. Trimming removed 3 bases at V and 0 bases at J, with 5 bases between. The CDR3 runs 13 residues. The CDR3 sequence: CASSFRDQETQYF. The CDR3 region has the DNA TGTGCCAGCAGCTTCAGGGACCAAGAGACCCAGTACTTC.

This clonotype was observed a few times. The chain recombines TRBV12-3 or TRBV12-4 with TRBJ1-2; a possible D gene is TRBD1 (5 bases). This CDR3 contains 14 residues. Deletions cut 3 bases from V and 0 bases from J, with 8 bases between. DNA for the CDR3: TGTGCCAGCAGTTTTTCGGGGCCTAACTATGGCTACACCTTC. This encodes CASSFSGPNYGYTF.

V gene TRBV4-2 combines with J gene TRBJ1-2; 12 bases fit TRBD1. Unmatched junction bases numbered 10, after V lost 4 bases and J lost 7 bases. The germline CDR1 and CDR2 sequences are LGHNA and YNFKEQ. The CDR3 loop spans 16 amino acids. The CDR3: CASSPFRDRGPGGYTF. The CDR3, as DNA: TGTGCCAGCAGCCCCTTCCGGGACAGGGGGCCGGGTGGCTACACCTTC.

V gene TRBV5-6 combines with J gene TRBJ2-7; the D gene could be TRBD1 or TRBD2 (5 bases each). Per germline, CDR1 SGHDT and CDR2 YYEEEE. The CDR3 extends over 13 amino acids. Trimming removed 4 bases from V and 7 bases from J, with 15 bases in between. CDR3 amino acids: CASSPEGTSEQYF. The CDR3 DNA sequence: TGTGCCAGCAGCCCCGAGGGGACCTCAGAGCAGTACTTC.

The chain combines TRBV4-2 with TRBJ1-1; the D is unclear. The CDR3 contains 16 residues. Germline assignment: CDR1 LGHNA and CDR2 YNFKEQ. Trimming pared 3 bases from V and 0 bases from J, leaving 14 bases between. CDR3 sequence reads: CASSHVGEGVNTEAFF. Here the CDR3 DNA reads TGTGCCAGCAGCCATGTAGGTGAAGGAGTGAACACTGAAGCTTTCTTT.